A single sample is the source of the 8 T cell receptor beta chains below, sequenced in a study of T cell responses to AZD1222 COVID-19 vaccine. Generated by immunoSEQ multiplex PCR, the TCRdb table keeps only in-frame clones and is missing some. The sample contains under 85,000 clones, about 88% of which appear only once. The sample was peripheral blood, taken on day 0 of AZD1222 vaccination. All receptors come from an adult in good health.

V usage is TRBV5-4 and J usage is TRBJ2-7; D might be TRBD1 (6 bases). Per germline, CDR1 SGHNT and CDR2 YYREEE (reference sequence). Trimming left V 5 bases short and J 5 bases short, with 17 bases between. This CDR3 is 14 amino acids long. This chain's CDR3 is CASRTGQSNDEQYF. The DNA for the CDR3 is TGTGCCAGCAGGACCGGACAGTCGAACGACGAGCAGTACTTC.

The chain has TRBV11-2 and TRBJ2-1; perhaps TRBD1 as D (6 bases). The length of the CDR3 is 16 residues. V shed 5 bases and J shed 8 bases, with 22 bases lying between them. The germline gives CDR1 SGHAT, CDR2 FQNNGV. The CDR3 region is CASSPLVGAARDEQFF. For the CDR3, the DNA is TGTGCCAGCAGCCCCCTGGTGGGGGCGGCTCGGGATGAGCAGTTCTTC.

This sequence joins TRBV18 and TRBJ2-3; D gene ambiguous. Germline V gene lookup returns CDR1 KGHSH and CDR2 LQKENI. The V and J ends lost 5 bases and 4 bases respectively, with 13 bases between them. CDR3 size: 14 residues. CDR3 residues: CASSRPNTPDTQYF. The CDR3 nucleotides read TGTGCCAGCTCAAGACCTAATACTCCAGATACGCAGTATTTT.

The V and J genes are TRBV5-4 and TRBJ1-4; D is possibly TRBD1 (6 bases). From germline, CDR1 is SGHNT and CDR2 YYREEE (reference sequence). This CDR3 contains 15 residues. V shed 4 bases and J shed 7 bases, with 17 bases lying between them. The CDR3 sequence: CASSALGGSSEKLFF. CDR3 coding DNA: TGTGCCAGCAGCGCCCTGGGGGGCTCTAGTGAAAAACTGTTTTTT.

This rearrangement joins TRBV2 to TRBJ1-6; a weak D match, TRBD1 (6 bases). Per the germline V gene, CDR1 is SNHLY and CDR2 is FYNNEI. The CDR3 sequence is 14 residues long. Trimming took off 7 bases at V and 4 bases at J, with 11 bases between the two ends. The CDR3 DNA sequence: TGTGCCAGCACTTCGGGACAATATAATTCACCCCTCCACTTT. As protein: CASTSGQYNSPLHF.

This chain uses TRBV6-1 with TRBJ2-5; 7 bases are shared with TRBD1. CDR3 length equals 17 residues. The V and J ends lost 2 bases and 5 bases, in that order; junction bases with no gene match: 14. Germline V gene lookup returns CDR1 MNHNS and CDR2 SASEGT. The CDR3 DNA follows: TGTGCCAGCAGTGAACCTAGATCGAGACAGGGCGGGGAGACCCAGTACTTC. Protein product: CASSEPRSRQGGETQYF.

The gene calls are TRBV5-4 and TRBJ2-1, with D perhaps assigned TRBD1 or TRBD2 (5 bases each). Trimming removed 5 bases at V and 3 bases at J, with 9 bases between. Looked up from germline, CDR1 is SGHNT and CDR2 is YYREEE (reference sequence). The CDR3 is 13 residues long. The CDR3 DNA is TGTGCCAGCAGTAGGGACGGCTACAATGAGCAGTTCTTC. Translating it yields CASSRDGYNEQFF.

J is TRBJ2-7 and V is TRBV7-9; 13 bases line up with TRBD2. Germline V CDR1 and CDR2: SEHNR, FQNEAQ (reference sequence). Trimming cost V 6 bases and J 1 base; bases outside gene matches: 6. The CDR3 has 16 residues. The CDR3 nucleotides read TGTGCCAGCAGTCCTCCGGGACTAGCGGGATCCTACGAGCAGTACTTC. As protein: CASSPPGLAGSYEQYF.